The 14 T cell receptor beta chains in this list originate from one sample, sequenced in a study of blood T cells in healthy people across ages. For the second PCR, which ran for about 6 to 12 cycles, a sample-barcoded 5' primer and a J-beta primer mix were used. TCRdb processed the 5' RACE reads anew with MiXCR; each CDR3 protein has one entry. Found here are 1,300,000 or so distinct CDR3 sequences, around 59% of them singletons; the top ten hold about 6.3%. The sample was blood. These receptors originate from a man between 18 and 29 years old in good health.

V is TRBV15 and J is TRBJ1-6; no clear D gene. Trimming shortened V by 0 bases and J by 7 bases, and 16 bases separated the two germline ends. The CDR3 consists of 17 residues. Germline V CDR1 and CDR2: LNHNV, YYDKDF (reference sequence). DNA for the CDR3: TGTGCCACCAGCAGAGACCGGCTTGGGGAATGGAATTCACCCCTCCACTTT. Translation: CATSRDRLGEWNSPLHF.

The chain joins TRBV6-1 to TRBJ2-4; D is perhaps TRBD1 or TRBD2 (5 bases each). The J call may be mistaken, given a closer DNA end match to TRBJ2-7. This CDR3 region has 14 residues. Germline assignment: CDR1 MNHNS and CDR2 SASEGT. For the CDR3, the DNA is TGTGCCAGCAAGGTCTGGGACGGCAACTACGAGCAGTACTTC. Amino acid sequence: CASKVWDGNYEQYF.

Worth noting for this clonotype: Since a much larger clone is just one base distant, this may be a read error. The chain employs TRBV25-1 and TRBJ2-5, with D possibly being TRBD2 (6 bases). Germline CDR1 MGHDK, CDR2 SYGVNS. With 5 bases removed from V and 4 bases from J, the gap between germline ends came to 14 bases. CDR3 size: 14 residues. CDR3 region: CASSRASAGETQYF. In DNA, the CDR3 is TGTGCCAGCAGTAGAGCTAGCGCAGGAGAGACCCAGTACTTC.

This clonotype was observed many times. V and J are TRBV2 and TRBJ2-1; no clear D gene. V lost 5 bases, J lost 1 base, and 6 bases lay in between. CDR3 length: 13 residues. The germline V gene has CDR1 SNHLY and CDR2 FYNNEI. The CDR3 DNA follows: TGTGCCAGCAGTCTGATATCCTACAATGAGCAGTTCTTC. It translates to CASSLISYNEQFF.

This clonotype was observed a few times. The chain recombines TRBV7-2 with TRBJ1-2; 11 bases match TRBD1. J gave up 4 bases and V 5 bases, and 6 bases lay outside the gene matches. The CDR3 consists of 15 residues. CDR1 is SGHTA and CDR2 is FQGNSA in the germline V gene. The CDR3 sequence is CASSGQGASLYGYTF. The CDR3 nucleotides read TGTGCCAGCAGCGGACAGGGGGCGTCACTCTATGGCTACACCTTC.

This clonotype has just one count. The V and J genes are TRBV11-2 and TRBJ2-7; the D gene is possibly TRBD2 (6 bases). Trimming stripped 0 bases from V and 3 bases from J, with 15 bases between. The CDR3 runs 16 residues. Germline CDR1 is SGHAT and CDR2 is FQNNGV. The CDR3 DNA follows: TGTGCCAGCAGCTTAGAGGGTGCGGGGACCCTCTACGAGCAGTACTTC. Protein product: CASSLEGAGTLYEQYF.

This chain uses TRBV6-5 with TRBJ2-3, with 9 positions matching TRBD2. The germline V gene encodes CDR1 MNHEY and CDR2 SVGAGI. This CDR3 comprises 17 residues. The V gene end was trimmed by 0 bases and the J gene end by 0 bases; junction bases not matched to a gene: 4. The CDR3 DNA follows: TGTGCCAGCAGTTACTCACTAGCGGGTGCTAGCACAGATACGCAGTATTTT. It is translated as CASSYSLAGASTDTQYF.

The chain combines TRBV4-1 with TRBJ2-7, with 7 bases matching TRBD2. The V gene end was trimmed by 1 base and the J gene end by 2 bases; junction bases not matched to a gene: 17. The CDR3 totals 19 residues. Per the germline V gene, CDR1 is MGHRA and CDR2 is YSYEKL. The CDR3 DNA reads as TGCGCCAGCAGCCAAGGGGGGTCTAGCGGACACGGAACTCCCTACGAGCAGTACTTC. Amino acids: CASSQGGSSGHGTPYEQYF.

The V call is TRBV20-1, the J call TRBJ2-7; 7 nucleotides line up with TRBD2. Germline V gives CDR1 DFQATT, CDR2 SNEGSKA (reference sequence). V lost 0 bases, J lost 2 bases, and 7 bases stayed unmatched. This CDR3 is 15 amino acids long. In nucleotides, the CDR3 is TGCAGTGCTAGAGATACGAGCGGGGCCACCTACGAGCAGTACTTC. Translated: CSARDTSGATYEQYF.

The chain couples TRBV20-1 to TRBJ2-3, with D unclear. V lost 6 bases, J lost 9 bases, and 22 bases lay in between. CDR1 is DFQATT and CDR2 is SNEGSKA in the germline V gene (reference sequence). CDR3 size: 14 residues. The CDR3: CSAGEVGGDTTQYF. CDR3 nucleotides: TGCAGTGCCGGAGAGGTTGGTGGGGATACCACGCAGTATTTT.

V and J are TRBV9 and TRBJ2-4, with 10 positions matching TRBD2. The end of the DNA fits TRBJ2-7 better, so the J call may be wrong. The CDR3 covers 17 residues. Germline loops: CDR1 SGDLS, CDR2 YYNGEE. The CDR3 DNA follows: TGTGCCAGCAGCGTAGCTACGGGACTAGCGTTGGACAGCGAGCAGTACTTC. Translating gives CASSVATGLALDSEQYF.

This clonotype was picked up a small number of times. The genes are TRBV5-4 and TRBJ2-6; D is unresolved. Germline CDR1 SGHNT, CDR2 YYREEE (reference sequence). Trimming shortened V by 0 bases and J by 1 base, and 11 bases separated the two germline ends. The CDR3 contains 17 residues. The CDR3 spells CASSLAPGYSGANVLTF. DNA of the CDR3: TGTGCCAGCAGCTTGGCCCCTGGGTATTCTGGGGCCAACGTCCTGACTTTC. The variable domain in full, completed from reference TRBV5-4 and TRBJ2-6, reads ETGVTQSPTHLIKTRGQQVTLRCSSQSGHNTVSWYQQALGQGPQFIFQYYREEENGRGNFPPRFSGLQFPNYSSELNVNALELDDSALYLCASSLAPGYSGANVLTFGAGSRLTVL.

The V gene is TRBV7-9, the J gene TRBJ2-3, with D perhaps being TRBD1 or TRBD2 (5 bases each). The ends were cut back, 5 bases at V and 2 bases at J, with 11 bases in the middle. The CDR3 length is 14 residues. Germline assignment: CDR1 SEHNR and CDR2 FQNEAQ (reference sequence). CDR3 DNA sequence: TGTGCCAGCAGCCGAGGGGATCACACAGATACGCAGTATTTT. Its translation is CASSRGDHTDTQYF.

This clonotype was counted only a few times. The chain joins TRBV12-3 or TRBV12-4 to TRBJ1-4, with D unresolved. The CDR3 totals 13 residues. Between the trimmed V and J ends, which lost 6 bases and 7 bases, there was a span of 12 bases. The chain's CDR3 is CASRRDPGEKLFF. CDR3 sequence (DNA): TGTGCCAGCAGACGGGATCCGGGTGAAAAACTGTTTTTT.